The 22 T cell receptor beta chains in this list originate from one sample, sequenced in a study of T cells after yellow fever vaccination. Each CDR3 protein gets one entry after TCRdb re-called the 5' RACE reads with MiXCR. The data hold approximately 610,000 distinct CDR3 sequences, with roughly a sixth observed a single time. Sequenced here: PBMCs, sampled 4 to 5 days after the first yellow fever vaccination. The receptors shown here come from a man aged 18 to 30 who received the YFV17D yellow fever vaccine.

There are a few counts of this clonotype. CDR3 loop: CASSPPGTVGSPLHF. DNA for the CDR3: TGTGCCAGCAGCCCACCCGGGACAGTGGGTTCACCCCTCCACTTT. The V and J genes are TRBV7-9 and TRBJ1-6, with TRBD1 identical over 7 bases. V shed 5 bases, J shed 9 bases, and the junction held 10 bases outside the gene matches. The CDR3 loop spans 15 amino acids. Germline lookup yields CDR1 SEHNR and CDR2 FQNEAQ (reference sequence).

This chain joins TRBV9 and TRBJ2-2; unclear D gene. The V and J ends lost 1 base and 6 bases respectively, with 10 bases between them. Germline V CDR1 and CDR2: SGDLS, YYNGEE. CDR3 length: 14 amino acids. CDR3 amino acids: CASSVKGLAGELFF. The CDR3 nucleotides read TGTGCCAGCAGCGTAAAAGGGTTGGCCGGGGAGCTGTTTTTT.

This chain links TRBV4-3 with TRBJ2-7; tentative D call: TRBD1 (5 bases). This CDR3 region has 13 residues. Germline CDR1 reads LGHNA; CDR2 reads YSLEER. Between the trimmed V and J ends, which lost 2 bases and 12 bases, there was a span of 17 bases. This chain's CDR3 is CASSQYCHRLRYF. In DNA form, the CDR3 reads TGCGCCAGCAGCCAATACTGCCACAGGCTGCGGTACTTC.

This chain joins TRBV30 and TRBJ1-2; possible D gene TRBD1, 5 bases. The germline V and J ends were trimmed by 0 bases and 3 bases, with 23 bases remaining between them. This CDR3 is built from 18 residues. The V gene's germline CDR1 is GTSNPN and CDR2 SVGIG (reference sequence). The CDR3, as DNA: TGTGCCTGGAGTGTACTGGGGGAATTTACCAGGAAGGACTATGGCTACACCTTC. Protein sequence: CAWSVLGEFTRKDYGYTF.

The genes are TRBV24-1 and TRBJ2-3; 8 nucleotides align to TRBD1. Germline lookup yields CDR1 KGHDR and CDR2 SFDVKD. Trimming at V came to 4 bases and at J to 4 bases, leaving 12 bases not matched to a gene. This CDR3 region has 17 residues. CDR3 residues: CATSDSQGAGTADTQYF. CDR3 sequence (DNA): TGTGCCACCAGTGACTCGCAGGGGGCCGGTACGGCAGATACGCAGTATTTT.

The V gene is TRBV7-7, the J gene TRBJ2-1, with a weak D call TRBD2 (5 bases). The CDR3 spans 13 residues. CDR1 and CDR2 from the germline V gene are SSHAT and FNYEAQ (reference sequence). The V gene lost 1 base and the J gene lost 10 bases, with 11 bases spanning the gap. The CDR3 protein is CASSLDPSGEQFF. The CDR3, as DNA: TGTGCCAGCAGCTTAGACCCAAGCGGCGAGCAGTTCTTC.

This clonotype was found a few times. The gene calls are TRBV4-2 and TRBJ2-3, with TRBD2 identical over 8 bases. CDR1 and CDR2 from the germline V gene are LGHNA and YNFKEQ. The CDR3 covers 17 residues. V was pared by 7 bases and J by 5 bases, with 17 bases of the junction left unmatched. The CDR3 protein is CASTPKMGAGGGDTQYF. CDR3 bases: TGTGCCAGCACCCCCAAGATGGGGGCGGGGGGAGGAGATACGCAGTATTTT.

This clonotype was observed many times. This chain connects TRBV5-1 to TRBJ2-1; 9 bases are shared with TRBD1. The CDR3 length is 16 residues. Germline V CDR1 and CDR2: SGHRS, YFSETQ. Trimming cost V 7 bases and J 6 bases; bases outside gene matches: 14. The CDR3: CASGTHPGQGSNEQFF. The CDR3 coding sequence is TGCGCCAGCGGGACGCACCCGGGACAGGGTAGCAATGAGCAGTTCTTC.

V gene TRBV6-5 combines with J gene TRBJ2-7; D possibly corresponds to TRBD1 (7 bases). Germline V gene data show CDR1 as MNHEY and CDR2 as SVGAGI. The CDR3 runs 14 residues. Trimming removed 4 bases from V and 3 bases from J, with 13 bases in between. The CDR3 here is CASSLQGRLYEQYF. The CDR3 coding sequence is TGTGCCAGCAGTTTACAGGGGAGGCTCTACGAGCAGTACTTC.

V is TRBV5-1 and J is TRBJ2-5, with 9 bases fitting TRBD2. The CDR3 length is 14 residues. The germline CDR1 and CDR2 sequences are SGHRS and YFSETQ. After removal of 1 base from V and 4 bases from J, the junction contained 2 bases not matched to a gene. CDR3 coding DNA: TGCGCCAGCAGCTTGCCTAGCGGGGCAGAGACCCAGTACTTC. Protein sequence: CASSLPSGAETQYF.

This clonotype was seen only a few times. CDR3 in amino acids: CASRFTGIDEQYF. CDR3 DNA: TGTGCCAGCAGATTCACAGGTATCGACGAGCAGTACTTC. The V and J genes are TRBV12-3 or TRBV12-4 and TRBJ2-7, with D possibly being TRBD1 (5 bases). Trimming pared 6 bases from V and 5 bases from J, leaving 14 bases between. This CDR3 is built from 13 residues.

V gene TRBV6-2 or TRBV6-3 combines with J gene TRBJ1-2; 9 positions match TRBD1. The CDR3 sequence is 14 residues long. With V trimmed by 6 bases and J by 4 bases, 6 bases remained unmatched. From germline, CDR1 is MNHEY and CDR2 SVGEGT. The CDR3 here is CASRGQGQAYGYTF. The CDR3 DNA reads TGTGCCAGCAGAGGACAGGGGCAAGCCTATGGCTACACCTTC.

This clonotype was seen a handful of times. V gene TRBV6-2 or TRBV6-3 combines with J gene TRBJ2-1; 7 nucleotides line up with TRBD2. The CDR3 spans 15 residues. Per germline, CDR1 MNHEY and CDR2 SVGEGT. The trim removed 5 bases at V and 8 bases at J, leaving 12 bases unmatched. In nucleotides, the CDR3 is TGTGCCAGCAGTCCCCTTGGACTAGTCATCCATGAGCAGTTCTTC. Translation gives CASSPLGLVIHEQFF.

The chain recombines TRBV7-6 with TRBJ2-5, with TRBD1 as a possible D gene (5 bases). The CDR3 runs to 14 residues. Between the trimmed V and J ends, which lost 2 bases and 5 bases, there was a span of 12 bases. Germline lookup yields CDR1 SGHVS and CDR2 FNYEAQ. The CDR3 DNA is TGTGCCAGCAGCTTACAGGGATGGTCGGAGACCCAGTACTTC. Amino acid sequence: CASSLQGWSETQYF. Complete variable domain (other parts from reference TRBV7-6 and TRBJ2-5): GAGVSQSPRYKVTKRGQDVALRCDPISGHVSLYWYRQALGQGPEFLTYFNYEAQQDKSGLPNDRFSAERPEGSISTLTIQRTEQRDSAMYRCASSLQGWSETQYFGPGTRLLVL.

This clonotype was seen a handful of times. Written as DNA, the CDR3 is TGTGCCAGCAGCCCGGGGGGTCGGAGCTCCTATGGCTACACCTTC. It encodes CASSPGGRSSYGYTF. The J gene is TRBJ1-2, the V gene TRBV7-6; D may be TRBD1 (5 bases). V gave up 5 bases and J gave up 4 bases, with 17 bases separating them. The germline V gene has CDR1 SGHVS and CDR2 FNYEAQ. The CDR3 is 15 residues long. The full variable domain, completed using reference TRBV7-6 and TRBJ1-2, is GAGVSQSPRYKVTKRGQDVALRCDPISGHVSLYWYRQALGQGPEFLTYFNYEAQQDKSGLPNDRFSAERPEGSISTLTIQRTEQRDSAMYRCASSPGGRSSYGYTFGSGTRLTVV.

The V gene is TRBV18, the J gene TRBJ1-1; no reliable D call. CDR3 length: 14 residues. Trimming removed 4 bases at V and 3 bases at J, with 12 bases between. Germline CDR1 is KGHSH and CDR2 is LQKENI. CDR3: CASSLREVDTEAFF. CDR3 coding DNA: TGTGCCAGCTCACTGAGGGAAGTGGACACTGAAGCTTTCTTT.

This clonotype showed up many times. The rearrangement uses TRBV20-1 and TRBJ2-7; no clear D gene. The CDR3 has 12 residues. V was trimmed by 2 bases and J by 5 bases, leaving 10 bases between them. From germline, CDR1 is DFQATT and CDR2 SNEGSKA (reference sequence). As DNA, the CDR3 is TGCAGTGCTAGATCCCACGCGAACGAGCAGTACTTC. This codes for CSARSHANEQYF.

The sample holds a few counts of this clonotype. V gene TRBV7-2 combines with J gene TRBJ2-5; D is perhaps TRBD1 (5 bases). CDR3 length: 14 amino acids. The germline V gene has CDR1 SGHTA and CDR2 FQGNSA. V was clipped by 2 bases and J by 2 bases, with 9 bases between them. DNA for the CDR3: TGTGCCAGCAGCTTAATTGGGGCACAAGAGACCCAGTACTTC. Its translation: CASSLIGAQETQYF.

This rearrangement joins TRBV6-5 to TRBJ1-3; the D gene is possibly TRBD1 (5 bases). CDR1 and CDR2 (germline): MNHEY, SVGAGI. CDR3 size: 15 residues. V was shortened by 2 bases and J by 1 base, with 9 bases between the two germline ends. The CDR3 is CASSYLWGSGNTIYF. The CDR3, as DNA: TGTGCCAGCAGTTACCTTTGGGGGTCTGGAAACACCATATATTTT.

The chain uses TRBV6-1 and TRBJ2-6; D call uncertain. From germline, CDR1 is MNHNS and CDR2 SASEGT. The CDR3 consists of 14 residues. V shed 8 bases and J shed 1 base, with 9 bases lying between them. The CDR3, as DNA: TGTGCCAGCGGGAAGCCATCTGGGGCCAACGTCCTGACTTTC. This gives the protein CASGKPSGANVLTF.

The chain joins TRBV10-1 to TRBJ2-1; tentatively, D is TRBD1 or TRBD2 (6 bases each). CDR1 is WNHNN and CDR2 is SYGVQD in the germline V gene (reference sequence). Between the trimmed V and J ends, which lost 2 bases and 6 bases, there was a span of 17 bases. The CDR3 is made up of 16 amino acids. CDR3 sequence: CASSEIPGAPTNEQFF. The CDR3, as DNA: TGCGCCAGCAGTGAGATTCCGGGGGCCCCGACCAATGAGCAGTTCTTC.

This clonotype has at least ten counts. The chain's CDR3 is CSARGGRHNYGYTF. The CDR3 nucleotides read TGCAGTGCTAGAGGGGGCAGGCATAACTATGGCTACACCTTC. J is TRBJ1-2 and V is TRBV20-1; perhaps TRBD1 as D (5 bases). The CDR3 spans 14 residues. Germline-derived CDR1 and CDR2 are DFQATT and SNEGSKA (reference sequence). The V and J ends lost 1 base and 1 base respectively, with 10 bases between them.